Listed below are T cell receptor beta chains from one sample, sequenced in a study of cytomegalovirus exposure and HLA in healthy donors. Data came from immunoSEQ multiplex PCR; TCRdb stores just in-frame clones and leaves some out. The sample consists of some 200,000 clones, 65% to 90% of them appearing once. Sequenced sample: PBMCs. The receptors originated from a man aged 40-49 years in good health and CMV-seropositive. The CDR3 runs from the conserved cysteine through the conserved F or W. A D gene is named only where the DNA matches it firmly. Expanded clones get a size class; other rows say once, few or many, or leave the size out.

TGTGCCAAGTCGGGACAGGGGAACGAAAAACTGTTTTTT	CAKSGQGNEKLFF	TRBD1	NA	TRBV30	TRBJ1-4	13
TGTGCCAGCAGCTACGACGAGGAGGAAAAACTGTTTTTT	CASSYDEEEKLFF	NA	NA	TRBV7-9	TRBJ1-4	13
TGTGCCAGCAGCTCGACAGGGGGCTCAAACACCGGGGAGCTGTTTTTT	CASSSTGGSNTGELFF	TRBD1	NA	TRBV7-2	TRBJ2-2	16
TGTGCCAGCAGCCCCTCCTGGGACTACGGGGCCCAAGAGACCCAGTACTTC	CASSPSWDYGAQETQYF	TRBD2	NA	TRBV27	TRBJ2-5	17
TGTGCCAGTAGTATCGGAGGAGAAAAACTGTTTTTT	CASSIGGEKLFF	NA	NA	TRBV19	TRBJ1-4	12
TGTGCCACCAGTCGGACAGATAGCAATCAGCCCCAGCATTTT	CATSRTDSNQPQHF	NA	NA	TRBV15	TRBJ1-5	14
TGTGCCAGCAGCGAGACATCGTCTGATGGCTACACCTTC	CASSETSSDGYTF	NA	NA	TRBV7-3	TRBJ1-2	13
TGTGCCAGCAGCTTCCGGACAGCATCCCAACAAGAGACCCAGTACTTC	CASSFRTASQQETQYF	NA	NA	TRBV7-2	TRBJ2-5	16
TGCGCCAGCAGCCCCTCGGACTTCATTGGCACAGATACGCAGTATTTT	CASSPSDFIGTDTQYF	NA	NA	TRBV4-3	TRBJ2-3	16
TGTGCCAGCAGTTATGCACCGGGACAGGGAGGCTACACCTTC	CASSYAPGQGGYTF	TRBD1	NA	TRBV7-3	TRBJ1-2	14
TGTGCCAGTAGTATAGACAGGTCCAATGAGCAGTTCTTC	CASSIDRSNEQFF	NA	NA	TRBV19	TRBJ2-1	13
TGTGCCAGCAGCTTGGCGGGACAGGGAGCAGAGACCCAGTACTTC	CASSLAGQGAETQYF	TRBD1	NA	TRBV7-6	TRBJ2-5	15
TGTGCCAGCTCCGGGACAGAACAAGAGACCCAGTACTTC	CASSGTEQETQYF	TRBD1	NA	TRBV18	TRBJ2-5	13
TGCAGCGTTGAAGACAGGGGGCAAGAGACCCAGTACTTC	CSVEDRGQETQYF	TRBD1	NA	TRBV29-1	TRBJ2-5	13
TGTGCCAGCAGCTCACGGAGGGTAGGGAACACCGGGGAGCTGTTTTTT	CASSSRRVGNTGELFF	NA	NA	TRBV11-2	TRBJ2-2	16
TGTGCCTGGAGTGTAGGGGACTTCTACGAGCAGTACTTC	CAWSVGDFYEQYF	NA	NA	TRBV30	TRBJ2-7	13
TGTGCCAGCAGCTTAAGAGGTGTAGGGGGAACCGGGGAGCTGTTTTTT	CASSLRGVGGTGELFF	NA	NA	TRBV7-3	TRBJ2-2	16
TGTGCCAGCAGCTCAGGAGGTTATGGCTACACCTTC	CASSSGGYGYTF	NA	NA	TRBV7-2	TRBJ1-2	12
TGCGCCAGCAGCACGGGACTAGCGGGGGCCCCCTCGCCCGAGCAGTACTTC	CASSTGLAGAPSPEQYF	TRBD2	NA	TRBV5-1	TRBJ2-7	17
TGTGCCAGCAGCGCTCGCGGGATGTCGGGAATCGGGGATACGCAGTATTTT	CASSARGMSGIGDTQYF	NA	NA	TRBV5-6	TRBJ2-3	17
TGTGCCAGCAGTTACGAGGGATGGACTGAAGCTTTCTTT	CASSYEGWTEAFF	NA	NA	TRBV6-6	TRBJ1-1	13
TGTGCCAGCAGTCTACCGCAGGGAAGAACTAACTATGGCTACACCTTC	CASSLPQGRTNYGYTF	NA	NA	TRBV28	TRBJ1-2	16
TGTGCCAGCAGCCCCCAAGGACTTTCGGATACGCAGTATTTT	CASSPQGLSDTQYF	NA	NA	TRBV7-3	TRBJ2-3	14
TGTGCCAGCAGCGTTTTCTGGACTAGCGGGGGGACCGGGGAGCTGTTTTTT	CASSVFWTSGGTGELFF	TRBD2	NA	TRBV9	TRBJ2-2	17
TGTGCCAGCAGTGGGGACTGGTCTGTCCCACTCTCAGCTTTCTTT	CASSGDWSVPLSAFF	NA	NA	TRBV6-1	TRBJ1-1	15
TGTGCCAGCAGCCCCCTGGGGGGACTGCCTTCTCAGGCCCAGTACTTC	CASSPLGGLPSQAQYF	NA	NA	TRBV7-9	TRBJ2-5	16
TGTGCCTGGACACGGGATTCACCCCTCCACTTT	CAWTRDSPLHF	NA	NA	TRBV30	TRBJ1-6	11
TGTGCCAGCAGCCAAGATCCCGGGGGTAGTAATTCACCCCTCCACTTT	CASSQDPGGSNSPLHF	NA	NA	TRBV4-2	TRBJ1-6	16
TGTGCCAGTAGTATAGAAGACAGGGGGGCCGGGGAGCTGTTTTTT	CASSIEDRGAGELFF	TRBD1	NA	TRBV19	TRBJ2-2	15
TGTGCCAGCAGTTCCGTTAGTCTCTTTGCTGAAGCTTTCTTT	CASSSVSLFAEAFF	NA	NA	TRBV28	TRBJ1-1	14
TGCGCCAGCAGCTTGGGGGCAGGGAACTATGGCTACACCTTC	CASSLGAGNYGYTF	NA	few	TRBV5-1	TRBJ1-2	14